This is a list of T cell receptor beta chains from one sample in a study of blood T cell repertoires in COVID-19. Using immunoSEQ multiplex PCR, the repertoire was profiled, and TCRdb retains in-frame clones only, with some absent. The repertoire holds hundreds of thousands of clones, with roughly 87% as singletons. The material sequenced was PBMCs or T cells enriched from blood (not recorded which). Every receptor here comes from a woman in her twenties or thirties who had recovered from COVID-19. Both conserved end residues are part of each CDR3. The D gene is left open where the match is weak. Some rows mark clone size as missing; the rest say once, few, many or name a class of expanded clone.

CDR3 protein,CDR3 DNA,D gene,clone size,V gene,J gene
CASSSNRGLAGFVNEQFF,TGCGCCAGCAGCTCCAATCGGGGACTAGCGGGATTCGTCAATGAGCAGTTCTTC,TRBD2,-,TRBV5-1,TRBJ2-1
CASSGGGVKNIQYF,TGTGCCAGCAGCGGGGGCGGGGTCAAAAACATTCAGTACTTC,-,once,TRBV9,TRBJ2-4
CASSPTGLTTKNIQYF,TGTGCCAGCAGCCCAACAGGGTTGACGACCAAAAACATTCAGTACTTC,-,-,TRBV13,TRBJ2-4
CASSPWTGLNEQFF,TGTGCCAGCAGTCCCTGGACAGGGCTCAATGAGCAGTTCTTC,TRBD1,-,TRBV28,TRBJ2-1
CASSQTGTGVREQYF,TGTGCCAGCAGTCAGACCGGGACAGGGGTCCGCGAGCAGTACTTC,TRBD1,-,TRBV6-5,TRBJ2-7
CASSSERGTDTQYF,TGTGCCAGCAGTTCCGAGCGGGGCACAGATACGCAGTATTTT,-,-,TRBV6-4,TRBJ2-3
CASSYSLAGGHEQFF,TGTGCCAGCAGTTACTCACTAGCGGGAGGGCATGAGCAGTTCTTC,TRBD2,-,TRBV6-5,TRBJ2-1
CASGGNQPQHF,TGTGCCAGCGGGGGGAATCAGCCCCAGCATTTT,-,-,TRBV21-1,TRBJ1-5
CASSPWTGVPLEQFF,TGTGCCAGCAGCCCCTGGACGGGAGTACCGTTAGAGCAGTTCTTC,-,once,TRBV3-1/TRBV3-2,TRBJ2-1
CASSLARNTEAFF,TGTGCCAGCAGCTTGGCCAGGAACACTGAAGCTTTCTTT,-,-,TRBV7-2,TRBJ1-1
CASSPGFYEQYF,TGTGCCAGCAGCCCGGGGTTCTACGAGCAGTACTTC,-,-,TRBV2,TRBJ2-7